The T cell receptor (beta chain) described here comes from a study of post-analysis software for immune sequencing data. Study outcomes and limitations: Patients had higher frequencies than controls of four to six TRBV segments, including TRBV5-6, TRBV5-1 and TRBV20-1.

Unique molecular identifiers had been added to the TCR beta cDNA libraries. TCRdb ran MiXCR on the PCR reads and lists one entry per CDR3 protein. The repertoire consists of some 450,000 distinct CDR3 sequences, with around 40% occurring once and the leading ten covering 9% to 14%. Germline-derived CDR1 and CDR2 are DFQATT and SNEGSKA (reference sequence). This CDR3 region has 14 residues. V lost 2 bases and J lost 1, with 6 bases in between. This clonotype appeared a few times. Antigen: not known. The receptor comes from a girl aged 5-17 years with multiple sclerosis. The sequenced sample consisted of blood. The gene calls are TRBV20-1 and TRBJ2-6, with no clear D. The CDR3 spells CSARFRSGANVLTF. The CDR3 DNA reads as TGCAGTGCTAGATTCAGATCTGGGGCCAACGTCCTGACTTTC.